Detailed here is one T cell receptor beta chain. The specificity of this receptor is unknown. One base away there is no much larger clone; base qualities are not given. The entry originates in a study of blood T cell repertoires in COVID-19 (dated by TCRdb to 2018 to 2020). Turning to the overall study: The collaborator samples originated in the United States, Italy and Spain and spanned the acute and convalescent phases of COVID-19. The material from the prospective study consisted of cDNA or gDNA derived from T cells, B-cell-depleted T cells, or PBMCs. Deeply sampled blood TCRbeta repertoires from subjects exposed to, actively infected with, or recovered from COVID-19 were included in the dataset. The repertoires were made available in a free public database intended to serve as a resource for research on the immune response to SARS-CoV-2. Samples came from the ongoing ImmuneRACE study (first 160 participants) plus 1,254 subjects from 6 global collaborators. The sample metadata nearly always contained a de-identified subject ID, COVID-19 status, age in years and sex. Where available, HLA class I and class II types were obtained from metadata supplied by the sample provider rather than from assay-based typing. Overall study results and their limits: Clinical and demographic metadata were provided uncurated, with the amount varying by source and participant.

The collaborating institutions used their own protocols to collect whole blood in K2EDTA tubes. For TCRbeta analysis, collaborators shipped samples as frozen whole blood, isolated PBMCs, or DNA extracted from either of those sample types. The germline V end is reduced by 4 bases and the J end by 4 bases; junction bases left unmatched: 11. The CDR3 runs 16 residues from the cysteine to the phenylalanine. Only CDR3 DNA is held: 48 bases, read in frame from base 1. Looking up the germline V gene yields CDR1 SGHRS and CDR2 YFSETQ. The immunoSEQ Assay, a bias-controlled multiplex PCR, was used to amplify TCRbeta CDR3 regions from genomic DNA. In the source study's methods: Within the assay, amplification of reference gene primers was used to estimate how many nucleated cells each sample contained. Sequence reads were collapsed and filtered to measure the absolute abundance of every unique TCRbeta CDR3 rearrangement. Productive Simpson clonality was computed per sample as the square root of Simpson's diversity index over productive rearrangements. This is the immuneACCESS table as TCRdb keeps it, with only in-frame sequences that have V and J called. A part of the clones is gone; compared with another copy, unresolved V genes explain less than half, and the rest is unexplained. V, J and clone size were drawn from that table, and D and trimming were deduced from the DNA. The sample data list about 100,000 clones, and 84% of these were observed just once. The ten largest clones represent roughly 29% of the sample.

This sequence was found in a man aged 55-75 years with acute or convalescent COVID-19. Sample: peripheral blood. The rearrangement combines TRBV5-1 with TRBJ1-1; 9 of the junction bases match TRBD1. The base sequence is TGCGCCAGCAGCCTAACAGGGGGCCGGGGGATCACTGAAGCTTTCTTT. The resulting protein is CASSLTGGRGITEAFF.